This passage covers 22 T cell receptor beta chains from one sample sequenced in a study of CD8 T cells in Susac syndrome. With random hexamers, about 0.5 to 1 ug RNA was reverse transcribed. TCRdb independently ran MiXCR on the immunoSEQ multiplex PCR reads; one entry per CDR3 protein. The sample has approximately 120,000 distinct CDR3 sequences, roughly 95% seen once. The specimen was CD4+ T cells from PBMCs. The receptors originated from a human donor in good health.

The gene calls are TRBV7-9 and TRBJ2-5, with D possibly TRBD1 on 6 matching bases. The germline V gene encodes CDR1 SEHNR and CDR2 FQNEAQ (reference sequence). The CDR3 is 15 amino acids. V shed 5 bases and J shed 5 bases, with 18 bases lying between them. CDR3 nucleotides: TGTGCCAGCAGCCCAGGGGCCAGCGATGTGGAGACCCAGTACTTC. It yields the protein CASSPGASDVETQYF. Complete variable domain (other parts from reference TRBV7-9 and TRBJ2-5): DTGVSQNPRHKITKRGQNVTFRCDPISEHNRLYWYRQTLGQGPEFLTYFQNEAQLEKSRLLSDRFSAERPKGSFSTLEIQRTEQGDSAMYLCASSPGASDVETQYFGPGTRLLVL.

The chain uses TRBV5-1 and TRBJ2-5; a possible D gene is TRBD2 (6 bases). CDR1 SGHRS and CDR2 YFSETQ come from the germline V gene. Trimming left V 5 bases short and J 3 bases short, with 14 bases between. The CDR3 runs to 14 residues. For the CDR3, the DNA is TGCGCCAGCAGATACCGGGACTTTAAAGAGACCCAGTACTTC. Amino acid sequence: CASRYRDFKETQYF.

This clonotype has a handful of counts. This chain links TRBV2 with TRBJ2-4; 8 nucleotides match TRBD2. Germline CDR1 is SNHLY and CDR2 is FYNNEI. J was trimmed by 0 bases and V by 4 bases; bases with no gene match: 5. This CDR3 spans 16 amino acids. The CDR3 DNA reads as TGTGCCAGCAGTGTCGGGAGCGGGGGAGCCAAAAACATTCAGTACTTC. Translation gives CASSVGSGGAKNIQYF.

The rearrangement uses TRBV4-1 and TRBJ2-3; tentatively, D is TRBD1 or TRBD2 (5 bases each). The V end was cut by 4 bases, the J end by 4 bases, with 15 bases between. Germline V CDR1 and CDR2: MGHRA, YSYEKL. The CDR3 spans 15 residues. The CDR3 nucleotides are TGCGCCAGCAGCCCTGTGGGGGTAGGGGCAGATACGCAGTATTTT. Translating gives CASSPVGVGADTQYF.

This chain connects TRBV6-6 to TRBJ1-1, with D perhaps TRBD1 (5 bases). The CDR3 contains 16 residues. V shed 6 bases and J shed 4 bases, with 21 bases lying between them. The germline gives CDR1 MNHNY, CDR2 SVGAGI (reference sequence). CDR3 DNA: TGTGCCAGCAGATCCGACCCCGGGGCATCCGGCACTGAAGCTTTCTTT. This translates into CASRSDPGASGTEAFF.

The rearrangement links TRBV30 to TRBJ2-3, with D hard to call. The CDR3 spans 14 residues. Germline CDR1 is GTSNPN and CDR2 is SVGIG (reference sequence). Trimming pared 0 bases from V and 1 base from J, leaving 8 bases between. As DNA, the CDR3 is TGTGCCTGGAGTGTACCTGGTCGCACAGATACGCAGTATTTT. Translating it yields CAWSVPGRTDTQYF.

The chain is built from TRBV3-1 and TRBJ2-7, with 9 bases fitting TRBD1. J lost 3 bases, V lost 2 bases, and 8 bases had no gene match. The CDR3 is 16 amino acids. From germline, CDR1 is LGHDT and CDR2 YNNKEL (reference sequence). The CDR3 spells CASSQPLGTGHYEQYF. CDR3 nucleotides: TGTGCCAGCAGCCAACCCCTGGGGACAGGGCACTACGAGCAGTACTTC.

This rearrangement joins TRBV6-2 or TRBV6-3 to TRBJ2-7; perhaps TRBD1 as D (5 bases). The germline V gene has CDR1 MNHEY and CDR2 SVGEGT. Trimming took 6 bases from V and 2 from J, leaving 17 bases between them. The CDR3 is 15 amino acids. This CDR3 reads CASRNSQAVTYEQYF. The CDR3 DNA is TGTGCCAGCAGAAACTCACAGGCAGTCACCTACGAGCAGTACTTC.

This rearrangement joins TRBV29-1 to TRBJ2-7; TRBD1 matches at 9 bases. The CDR3 loop spans 13 amino acids. V was pared by 6 bases and J by 3 bases, with 6 bases of the junction left unmatched. Germline V gene sequence: CDR1 SQVTM, CDR2 ANQGSEA. The CDR3 DNA is TGCAGCGTCCAGGGACAGGGTAACTACGAGCAGTACTTC. It yields the protein CSVQGQGNYEQYF.

The J gene is TRBJ2-5, the V gene TRBV30; no clear D gene. This CDR3 is 12 amino acids long. Germline V gives CDR1 GTSNPN, CDR2 SVGIG (reference sequence). With 3 bases removed from V and 2 bases from J, the gap between germline ends came to 7 bases. The CDR3 DNA reads TGTGCCTGGAGCGGGTCACAAGAGACCCAGTACTTC. Amino acids: CAWSGSQETQYF.

This clonotype appeared a single time. The chain joins TRBV7-8 to TRBJ2-5, with a tentative D call TRBD1 (6 bases). The germline V gene encodes CDR1 SGHVS and CDR2 FQNEAQ. This CDR3 is built from 15 residues. V gave up 1 base and J gave up 5 bases, with 14 bases separating them. The CDR3, as DNA: TGTGCCAGCAGCTTAGGTCGGACAGCTGTGGAGACCCAGTACTTC. Residues: CASSLGRTAVETQYF. Based on the CDR3 plus reference TRBV7-8 and TRBJ2-5, the full variable domain is GAGVSQSPRYKVAKRGQDVALRCDPISGHVSLFWYQQALGQGPEFLTYFQNEAQLDKSGLPSDRFFAERPEGSVSTLKIQRTQQEDSAVYLCASSLGRTAVETQYFGPGTRLLVL.

V gene TRBV27 combines with J gene TRBJ2-7, with 14 bases lining up with TRBD2. With 5 bases clipped from V and 7 bases from J, the junction kept 7 bases outside the gene matches. CDR1 and CDR2 (germline): MNHEY, SMNVEV (reference sequence). The CDR3 sequence is 15 residues long. The CDR3, as DNA: TGTGCCAGCAGTGGTGGGACTAGCGGGAGCTCGGAGCAGTACTTC. Amino acid sequence: CASSGGTSGSSEQYF.

This clonotype came up once. This sequence joins TRBV6-1 and TRBJ2-1; TRBD1 matches at 7 bases. This CDR3 has 15 residues. Per the germline V gene, CDR1 is MNHNS and CDR2 is SASEGT. The V gene end was trimmed by 4 bases and the J gene end by 1 base; junction bases not matched to a gene: 4. The CDR3, as DNA: TGTGCCAGCAGTGCCGACAGGGATTCCTACAATGAGCAGTTCTTC. Translation gives CASSADRDSYNEQFF.

This chain uses TRBV3-1 with TRBJ1-5, with no clear D. The germline gives CDR1 LGHDT, CDR2 YNNKEL (reference sequence). Trimming shortened V by 4 bases and J by 7 bases, and 8 bases separated the two germline ends. The CDR3 spans 12 residues. The CDR3 sequence is CASSLTGQPQHF. The CDR3 nucleotides read TGTGCCAGCAGCCTGACGGGGCAGCCCCAGCATTTT.

The chain is built from TRBV7-2 and TRBJ1-2; D is unresolved. The ends were cut back, 4 bases at V and 8 bases at J, with 17 bases in the middle. In germline, CDR1 is SGHTA, CDR2 FQGNSA. This CDR3 is 14 amino acids long. The CDR3 is CASSSSQELYGYTF. The CDR3, as DNA: TGTGCCAGCAGCTCGAGTCAGGAGTTGTACGGCTACACCTTC.

The genes are TRBV5-1 and TRBJ1-1, with D possibly matching TRBD1 (5 bases). This CDR3 spans 13 amino acids. In germline, CDR1 is SGHRS, CDR2 YFSETQ. With 7 bases removed from V and 2 bases from J, the gap between germline ends came to 12 bases. The CDR3 sequence: CASGRGFNTEAFF. The CDR3 nucleotides read TGCGCCAGCGGCCGGGGCTTTAACACTGAAGCTTTCTTT.

The V call is TRBV2, the J call TRBJ2-5; D is possibly TRBD1 (5 bases). The CDR3 spans 12 residues. Per germline, CDR1 SNHLY and CDR2 FYNNEI. Trimming left V 4 bases short and J 4 bases short, with 7 bases between. CDR3 in DNA: TGTGCCAGCAGTGCTCAGGGAGAGACCCAGTACTTC. It yields the protein CASSAQGETQYF.

The chain joins TRBV2 to TRBJ2-5; 8 nucleotides line up with TRBD2. Germline assignment: CDR1 SNHLY and CDR2 FYNNEI. CDR3 length: 13 amino acids. The V and J ends lost 11 bases and 5 bases, in that order; junction bases with no gene match: 10. The CDR3 loop is CAGSGGFRETQYF. CDR3 DNA: TGTGCCGGGAGCGGGGGCTTCCGGGAGACCCAGTACTTC.

This chain links TRBV27 with TRBJ2-2, with 7 bases lining up with TRBD1. The length of the CDR3 is 15 residues. Germline V gene lookup returns CDR1 MNHEY and CDR2 SMNVEV (reference sequence). V gave up 2 bases and J gave up 2 bases; unmatched junction bases: 2. CDR3 sequence: CASSLDRVNTGELFF. The CDR3 coding sequence is TGTGCCAGCAGTTTAGACAGGGTTAACACCGGGGAGCTGTTTTTT.

V usage is TRBV30 and J usage is TRBJ1-1; maybe TRBD1 (5 bases). Trimming cost V 2 bases and J 1 base, with 11 bases left between them. This CDR3 is built from 14 residues. Germline V gene data show CDR1 as GTSNPN and CDR2 as SVGIG (reference sequence). As DNA, the CDR3 is TGTGCCTGGAGTCAGGGAAATAAGAACACTGAAGCTTTCTTT. Protein sequence: CAWSQGNKNTEAFF.

The V gene is TRBV20-1, the J gene TRBJ2-2; 12 nucleotides match TRBD2. Germline trimming cut 3 bases from V and 1 base from J; bases unmatched to any gene: 9. Germline loops: CDR1 DFQATT, CDR2 SNEGSKA (reference sequence). The CDR3 spans 18 residues. The CDR3: CSARASGGADWNTGELFF. The CDR3 nucleotides are TGCAGTGCTAGGGCTAGCGGGGGGGCCGATTGGAACACCGGGGAGCTGTTTTTT.

CDR3 sequence: CASSYQGNSPLHF. For the CDR3, the DNA is TGTGCCAGCAGTTACCAGGGGAATTCACCCCTCCACTTT. The chain carries TRBV6-5 and TRBJ1-6, with a tentative D call TRBD1 (6 bases). Between the trimmed V and J ends, which lost 2 bases and 7 bases, there was a span of 6 bases. From germline, CDR1 is MNHEY and CDR2 SVGAGI. The CDR3 extends over 13 amino acids.